Detailed here is one T cell receptor (beta chain). The entry originates in a study of beta chain features in type 1 diabetes. Expressed TCRB transcripts were sequenced after all isolated RNA was converted to cDNA. Libraries were prepared by immunoSEQ multiplex PCR; TCRdb keeps only in-frame clonotypes and omits some of them. The sample yields under 150,000 clones, 6% to 7.5% seen once. CDR3 length: 19 amino acids. V lost 3 bases to trimming and J lost 7 bases; unmatched junction nucleotides: 18. CDR1 and CDR2 (germline): SGHDN, FVKESK. The chain uses TRBV14 and TRBJ2-1; 10 bases are shared with TRBD2. Sequencing was done on a sample of central memory CD4+ T cells from blood. The source of this sequence is a woman aged 30 to 39 in good health. DNA for the CDR3: TGTGCCAGCAGCCACCGGAGGGGTGTACTAGCGGGGATTACAAATGAGCAGTTCTTC. This gives the protein CASSHRRGVLAGITNEQFF.